This TCR beta chain appears in the sequencing data of a study of blood T cell repertoires in COVID-19. Whole-study context: COVID-19 samples collected from the United States, Italy and Spain covered acute and convalescent phases.

The CDR3 covers 15 residues. The germline V and J ends were trimmed by 2 bases and 6 bases, with 13 bases remaining between them. Germline CDR1 and CDR2: KGHSH and LQKENI. The table came from immunoSEQ multiplex PCR; TCRdb's copy has only in-frame clones and leaves some out. This sample has a few hundred thousand clones, with about four fifths found just once. The source is a woman of 80 years or more with acute or convalescent COVID-19. Sequences were obtained from peripheral blood. This rearrangement joins TRBV18 to TRBJ1-4, with D maybe TRBD1 (5 bases). CDR3 DNA: TGTGCCAGCTCACCATTGAGGGGAGGGGATGAAAAACTGTTTTTT. Translation gives CASSPLRGGDEKLFF.